The sequence of this T cell receptor beta chain was determined in a study of T cell changes during pregnancy in multiple sclerosis. Germline V gene sequence: CDR1 MNHEY, CDR2 SVGAGI. V gave up 8 bases and J gave up 7 bases; unmatched junction bases: 8. This CDR3 has 13 residues. Only in-frame clones appear in the TCRdb table, and some are missing; sequencing was by immunoSEQ multiplex PCR. This sample yields under 45,000 clones, of which roughly nine tenths are seen a single time; more than 0.6% belongs to the top ten. This clonotype originated in a female donor with multiple sclerosis, enrolled in a pregnancy study. The J gene is TRBJ2-7, the V gene TRBV6-5; 10 bases map to TRBD2. Sequencing used CD4+ T cells from peripheral blood mononuclear cells, obtained in the first trimester of pregnancy. The DNA of the CDR3 is TGTGCCAGCTATTCTAGCGGGAGCTTTGAGCAGTACTTC. Translated: CASYSSGSFEQYF.